Listed below are T cell receptor beta chains from one sample, sequenced in a study of T-cell memory formation after mild COVID-19. TCRdb reprocessed the 5' RACE reads via MiXCR and lists one record per CDR3 protein. In the table there are just under 550,000 distinct CDR3 sequences, roughly 22% of which are singletons. Input material: PBMCs or a T cell subset sorted from them (not recorded which). The receptors come from an adult woman who had mild COVID-19 (a few samples of this study predate the infection). Cell type and time point are not known. Both conserved end residues are trimmed from each CDR3.

>TRBV3-1
ASSPRPRNTEAF
>TRBV5-1
ASSRTDFYGYT
>TRBV5-6
ASSNGLNYYEQY
>TRBV24-1
ATNSGQRDTGELF
>TRBV20-1
SARGGLAGHEQF
>TRBV5-4
ASTNPPAGVYGYT
>TRBV7-3
ASSLNVGARTYNEQF
>TRBV27
ASSYTGKGGELF
>TRBV20-1
SAPFVANYGYT
>TRBV4-1
ASSQDRLAGTDTQY
>TRBV7-9
ASNRRGGETQY
>TRBV5-5
ASSWSGWNTGELF
>TRBV2
ASRPRGKLF
>TRBV5-1
ASSKTRDRGLGYT
>TRBV2
ASSVESLAGELF
>TRBV7-2
ASSLDARSAF
>TRBV4-1
ASSQDAQRLAKNIQY
>TRBV7-2
ASSPQGAVNTEAF
>TRBV10-3
AIRTQGRGNTIY
>TRBV19
ASSPGLYYEQY
>TRBV7-2
ASSFGSGGGHQPQH
>TRBV24-1
ATSADVAYEQY
>TRBV9
ASGQRGQGHEQY
>TRBV24-1
ATSDPTEAKLF
>TRBV11-1
ASSLADLGEQF
>TRBV7-9
ASSLASGTRTSTDTQY
>TRBV5-1
ASSWGQASSTEAF
>TRBV6-5
ASSSLPGRTYNEQF
>TRBV27
ASSPREGRISGANVLT
>TRBV11-3
ASSRGELGNTEAF
>TRBV11-2
ASSLDRISEQF
>TRBV15
ATSRRQGNEKLF
>TRBV29-1
SAAGASDQPQH
>TRBV7-6
ASSSTRQQETQY
>TRBV27
ASSSFGGAETGELF
>TRBV6-5
ASSYSAVAKNIQY
>TRBV7-2
ASSRDSTNYGYT
>TRBV7-6
ASSLPSGELF
>TRBV6-2/TRBV6-3
ASSYMTGELF
>TRBV9
ASSAGQAAIGNGYT
>TRBV2
ASSGTGRITGELF
>TRBV12-3/TRBV12-4
ASSQGGRMDNQPQH
>TRBV7-9
ASTGQGAGIQY
>TRBV7-6
ASSLRLAGGVRGETQY
>TRBV12-3/TRBV12-4
ASTQTGAGLNEQF